Included here is one TCR beta chain sequence, with context. Per germline, CDR1 MNHEY and CDR2 SMNVEV (reference sequence). Trimming stripped 8 bases from V and 4 bases from J, with 14 bases between. This CDR3 spans 14 amino acids. TCRdb keeps only in-frame clones here, not all; method: immunoSEQ multiplex PCR. The data show 150,000 to 180,000 clones, with 85% to 95% seen just once and 5.5% to 6% held by the top ten. This record comes from a study of control samples from healthy donors and cancer patients. Sequenced input: blood. The chain combines TRBV27 with TRBJ2-2, with D tentatively TRBD1 or TRBD2 (5 bases each). The receptor comes from a middle-aged man in good health. CDR3 in DNA: TGTGCCAGCGCCGCCGGGACCACCACCGGGGAGCTGTTTTTT. The encoded protein is CASAAGTTTGELFF.